These 10 T cell receptor beta chains were all obtained from the same sample, sequenced in a study of blood T cell repertoires in COVID-19. Assay: immunoSEQ multiplex PCR; the TCRdb copy retains only in-frame clones and omits some. The data hold 90,000 to 140,000 clones, with approximately 85% observed a single time. Sequenced sample: peripheral blood. The receptor source for this set is a middle-aged man with acute or convalescent COVID-19.

This clone was seen only once. The chain has TRBV7-9 and TRBJ2-7; TRBD2 aligns across 13 bases. V lost 5 bases, J lost 2 bases, and 6 bases stayed unmatched. The CDR3 is 16 amino acids. Germline V lookup: CDR1 SEHNR, CDR2 FQNEAQ (reference sequence). The CDR3 region is CASSPGTSGIPYEQYF. The CDR3 region has the DNA TGTGCCAGCAGCCCGGGGACTAGCGGGATTCCCTACGAGCAGTACTTC.

In its sample, this clone was seen once. The chain is built from TRBV6-5 and TRBJ1-3, with 8 positions matching TRBD1. Germline-derived CDR1 and CDR2 are MNHEY and SVGAGI. J gave up 6 bases and V 7 bases, and 8 bases lay outside the gene matches. The CDR3 length is 14 residues. The CDR3 region has the DNA TGTGCCAGCAAAAGCCCGGGACAGGCAAACACCATATATTTT. Translated, it gives CASKSPGQANTIYF.

This sequence joins TRBV30 and TRBJ1-3, with D uncertain. Per the germline V gene, CDR1 is GTSNPN and CDR2 is SVGIG (reference sequence). CDR3 size: 14 residues. Deletions cut 7 bases from V and 4 bases from J, with 17 bases between. The CDR3 reads CASYGVSDGNTIYF. As DNA, the CDR3 is TGTGCCTCTTACGGGGTTTCAGACGGAAACACCATATATTTT.

This clone showed up just once. This chain connects TRBV27 to TRBJ2-1; a possible D gene is TRBD2 (6 bases). This CDR3 has 17 amino acids. In germline, CDR1 is MNHEY, CDR2 SMNVEV (reference sequence). The ends were cut back, 0 bases at V and 0 bases at J, with 12 bases in the middle. CDR3 region: CASSLSGSGYSYNEQFF. The CDR3 DNA reads as TGTGCCAGCAGTTTATCTGGTAGCGGCTACTCCTACAATGAGCAGTTCTTC.

This chain joins TRBV25-1 and TRBJ2-7; tentative D call: TRBD2 (5 bases). The germline V and J ends were trimmed by 5 bases and 0 bases, with 8 bases remaining between them. Per the germline V gene, CDR1 is MGHDK and CDR2 is SYGVNS. This CDR3 has 13 residues. For the CDR3, the DNA is TGTGCCAGCAGTCTGGGGAGCTCCTACGAGCAGTACTTC. It codes for CASSLGSSYEQYF.

The rearrangement uses TRBV16 and TRBJ1-1; D possibly corresponds to TRBD1 (6 bases). The CDR3 runs to 16 residues. Trimming pared 0 bases from V and 2 bases from J, leaving 13 bases between. Per the germline V gene, CDR1 is KGHSY and CDR2 is FQNENV. CDR3 DNA sequence: TGTGCCAGCAGCCAATCCCTACAGGGCGGAAACACTGAAGCTTTCTTT. Its protein product is CASSQSLQGGNTEAFF. Using reference TRBV16 and TRBJ1-1 for the parts outside the CDR3, the full variable domain is GEEVAQTPKHLVRGEGQKAKLYCAPIKGHSYVFWYQQVLKNEFKFLISFQNENVFDETGMPKERFSAKCLPNSPCSLEIQATKLEDSAVYFCASSQSLQGGNTEAFFGQGTRLTVV.

This clone was picked up one time. The chain carries TRBV6-5 and TRBJ2-7; tentatively, D is TRBD1 (6 bases). V was cut by 8 bases and J by 2 bases, with 16 bases left in between. Germline assignment: CDR1 MNHEY and CDR2 SVGAGI. This CDR3 is built from 14 residues. This CDR3 is CASAFGQLTYEQYF. CDR3 nucleotides: TGTGCCAGCGCCTTTGGACAGCTAACCTACGAGCAGTACTTC.

The chain employs TRBV11-2 and TRBJ1-2, with a weak D call TRBD1 (5 bases). V lost 8 bases and J 6 bases, leaving 19 bases between the germline ends. Germline V gives CDR1 SGHAT, CDR2 FQNNGV. CDR3 length: 14 amino acids. The CDR3 spells CASATGGYSDGYTF. The CDR3 DNA reads as TGTGCCAGCGCCACCGGGGGGTACTCCGATGGCTACACCTTC.

The rearrangement links TRBV5-6 to TRBJ1-2; possibly TRBD1 for D (6 bases). Germline-derived CDR1 and CDR2 are SGHDT and YYEEEE. This CDR3 spans 14 amino acids. V lost 2 bases and J 6 bases, leaving 14 bases between the germline ends. The CDR3 DNA reads as TGTGCCAGCAGCTTAGTGGGGGCAGGGAATGGCTACACCTTC. Its protein product is CASSLVGAGNGYTF.

The V and J genes are TRBV11-3 and TRBJ2-1; D remains unclear. This CDR3 spans 12 amino acids. The germline CDR1 and CDR2 sequences are SGHNT and YENEEA. V shed 1 base and J shed 8 bases, with 6 bases lying between them. The CDR3 spells CASSLGADEQFF. DNA for the CDR3: TGTGCCAGCAGCTTAGGGGCAGATGAGCAGTTCTTC.